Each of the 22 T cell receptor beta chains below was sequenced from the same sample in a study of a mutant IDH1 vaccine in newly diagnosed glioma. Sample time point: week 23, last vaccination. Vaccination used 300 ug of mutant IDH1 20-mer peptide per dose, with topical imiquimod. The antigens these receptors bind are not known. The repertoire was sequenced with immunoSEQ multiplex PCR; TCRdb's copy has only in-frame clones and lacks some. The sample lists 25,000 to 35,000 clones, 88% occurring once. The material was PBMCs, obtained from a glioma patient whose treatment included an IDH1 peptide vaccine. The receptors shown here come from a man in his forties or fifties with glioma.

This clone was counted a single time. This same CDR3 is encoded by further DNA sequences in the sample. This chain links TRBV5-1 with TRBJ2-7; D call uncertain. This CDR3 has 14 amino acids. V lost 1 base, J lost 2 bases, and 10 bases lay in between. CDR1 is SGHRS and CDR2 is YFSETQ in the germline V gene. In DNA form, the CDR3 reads TGCGCCAGCAGCTTGCTGGGCGGAACCTACGAGCAGTACTTC. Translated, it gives CASSLLGGTYEQYF.

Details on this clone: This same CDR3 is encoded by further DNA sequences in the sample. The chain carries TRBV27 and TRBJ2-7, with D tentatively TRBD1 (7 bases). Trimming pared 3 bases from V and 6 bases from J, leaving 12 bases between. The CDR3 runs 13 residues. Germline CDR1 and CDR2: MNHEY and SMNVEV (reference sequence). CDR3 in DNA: TGTGCCAGCAGTTTTCCAGGGGGGTTCGAGCAGTACTTC. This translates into CASSFPGGFEQYF.

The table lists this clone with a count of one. CDR3 residues: CASSVTFNEKLFF. Here the CDR3 DNA reads TGCGCCAGCAGTGTGACCTTCAATGAAAAACTGTTTTTT. The genes are TRBV10-1 and TRBJ1-4; D unresolved. This CDR3 region has 13 residues. V gave up 4 bases and J gave up 5 bases, with 8 bases separating them. Germline V CDR1 and CDR2: WNHNN, SYGVQD (reference sequence).

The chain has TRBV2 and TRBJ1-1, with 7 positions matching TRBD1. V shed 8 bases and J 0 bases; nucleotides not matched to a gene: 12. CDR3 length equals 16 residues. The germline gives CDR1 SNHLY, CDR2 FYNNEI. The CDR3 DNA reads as TGTGCCAGCGGGGACAGCAGCCTTATAATGAACACTGAAGCTTTCTTT. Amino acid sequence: CASGDSSLIMNTEAFF.

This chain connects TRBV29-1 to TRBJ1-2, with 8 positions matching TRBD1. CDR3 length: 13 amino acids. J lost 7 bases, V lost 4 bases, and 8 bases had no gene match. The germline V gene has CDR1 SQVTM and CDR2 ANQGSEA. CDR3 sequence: CSVVIGQGSGYTF. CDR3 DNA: TGCAGCGTTGTCATCGGACAGGGCAGTGGCTACACCTTC.

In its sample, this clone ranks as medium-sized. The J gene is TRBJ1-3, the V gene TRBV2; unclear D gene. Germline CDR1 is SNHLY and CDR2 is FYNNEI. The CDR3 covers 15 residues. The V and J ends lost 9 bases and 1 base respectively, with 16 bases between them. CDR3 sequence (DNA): TGTGCCAGACAGTTCCCCTATTGGTCTGGAAACACCATATATTTT. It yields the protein CARQFPYWSGNTIYF.

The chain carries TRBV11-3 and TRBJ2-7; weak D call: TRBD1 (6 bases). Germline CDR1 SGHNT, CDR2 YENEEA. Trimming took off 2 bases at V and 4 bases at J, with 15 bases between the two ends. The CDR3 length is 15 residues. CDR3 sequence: CASSLSGDERYEQYV. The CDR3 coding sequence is TGTGCCAGCAGCTTATCAGGGGACGAACGTTACGAGCAGTACGTC.

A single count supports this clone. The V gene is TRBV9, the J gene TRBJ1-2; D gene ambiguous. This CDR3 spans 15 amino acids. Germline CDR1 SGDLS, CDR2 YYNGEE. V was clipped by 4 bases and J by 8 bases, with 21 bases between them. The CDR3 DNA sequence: TGTGCCAGCAGCCCAACCGATGGGATGATAGGAGGCTACACCTTC. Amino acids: CASSPTDGMIGGYTF.

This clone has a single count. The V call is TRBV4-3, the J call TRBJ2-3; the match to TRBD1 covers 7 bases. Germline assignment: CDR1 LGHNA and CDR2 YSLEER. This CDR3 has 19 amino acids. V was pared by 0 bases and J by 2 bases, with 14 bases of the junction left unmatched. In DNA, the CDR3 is TGCGCCAGCAGCCAAGACCGGAAAAACAGGGGCCATCTCACAGATACGCAGTATTTT. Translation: CASSQDRKNRGHLTDTQYF.

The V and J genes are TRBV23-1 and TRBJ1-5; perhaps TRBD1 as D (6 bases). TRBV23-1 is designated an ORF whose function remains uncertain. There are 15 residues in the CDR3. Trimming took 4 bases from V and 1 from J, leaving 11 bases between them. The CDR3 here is CASSLRGNSNQPQHF. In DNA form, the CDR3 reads TGCGCCAGCAGTCTTAGGGGGAACAGCAATCAGCCCCAGCATTTT.

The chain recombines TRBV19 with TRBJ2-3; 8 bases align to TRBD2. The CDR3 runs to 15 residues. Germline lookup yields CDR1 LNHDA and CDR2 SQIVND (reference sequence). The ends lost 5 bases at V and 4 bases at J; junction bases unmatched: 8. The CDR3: CASSPPGLGPDTQYF. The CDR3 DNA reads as TGTGCCAGTAGTCCGCCGGGACTAGGCCCAGATACGCAGTATTTT.

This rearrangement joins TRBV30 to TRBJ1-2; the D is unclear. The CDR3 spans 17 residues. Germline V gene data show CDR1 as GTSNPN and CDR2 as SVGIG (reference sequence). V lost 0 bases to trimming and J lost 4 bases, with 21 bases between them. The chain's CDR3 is CAWSVLMEASVTYGYTF. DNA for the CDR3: TGTGCCTGGAGTGTACTAATGGAGGCCTCGGTAACCTATGGCTACACCTTC.

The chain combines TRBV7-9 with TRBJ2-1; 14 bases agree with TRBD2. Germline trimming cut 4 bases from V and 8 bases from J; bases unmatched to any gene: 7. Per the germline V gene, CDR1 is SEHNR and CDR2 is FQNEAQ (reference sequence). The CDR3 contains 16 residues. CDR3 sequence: CASSSFGLAGGYEQFF. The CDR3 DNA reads TGTGCCAGCAGCTCATTCGGACTAGCGGGGGGTTATGAGCAGTTCTTC.

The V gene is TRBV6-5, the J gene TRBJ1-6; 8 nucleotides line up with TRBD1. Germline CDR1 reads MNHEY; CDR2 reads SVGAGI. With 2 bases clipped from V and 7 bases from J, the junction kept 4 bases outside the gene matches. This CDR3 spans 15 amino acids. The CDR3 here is CASSYRTGNNSPLHF. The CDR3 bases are TGTGCCAGCAGTTACAGGACAGGGAACAATTCACCCCTCCACTTT.

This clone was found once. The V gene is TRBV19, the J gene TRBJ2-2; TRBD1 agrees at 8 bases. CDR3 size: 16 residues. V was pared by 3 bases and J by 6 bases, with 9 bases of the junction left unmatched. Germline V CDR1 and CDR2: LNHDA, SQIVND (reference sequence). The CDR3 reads CASSITRTGQAGELFF. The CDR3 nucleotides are TGTGCCAGTAGTATCACACGGACAGGGCAGGCCGGGGAGCTGTTTTTT.

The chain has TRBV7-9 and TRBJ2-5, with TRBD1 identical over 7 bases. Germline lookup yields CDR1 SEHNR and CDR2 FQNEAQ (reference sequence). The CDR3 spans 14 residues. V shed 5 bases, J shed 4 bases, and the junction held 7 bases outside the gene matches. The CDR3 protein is CASSPTGFGETQYF. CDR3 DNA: TGTGCCAGCAGCCCGACAGGGTTTGGAGAGACCCAGTACTTC.

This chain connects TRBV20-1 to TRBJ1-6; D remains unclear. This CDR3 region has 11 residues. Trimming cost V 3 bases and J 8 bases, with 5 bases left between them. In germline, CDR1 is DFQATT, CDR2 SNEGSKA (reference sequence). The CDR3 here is CSASGDSPLHF. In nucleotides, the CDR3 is TGCAGTGCTAGTGGGGATTCACCCCTCCACTTT.

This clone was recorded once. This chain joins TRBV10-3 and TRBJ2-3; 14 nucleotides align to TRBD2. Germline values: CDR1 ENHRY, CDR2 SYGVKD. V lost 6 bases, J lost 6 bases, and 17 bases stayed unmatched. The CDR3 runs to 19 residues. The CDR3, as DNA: TGTGCCATCAGGGAACGGGGGACTAGCGGGAGAGGATTTGGTGATACGCAGTATTTT. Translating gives CAIRERGTSGRGFGDTQYF.

CDR3 nucleotide sequence: TGTGCCTGGAGTAAAGCGGGGGGTAATCAGCCCCAGCATTTT. This translates into CAWSKAGGNQPQHF. This chain uses TRBV30 with TRBJ1-5; D may be TRBD1 (5 bases). V lost 2 bases and J 4 bases, leaving 12 bases between the germline ends. Germline V gives CDR1 GTSNPN, CDR2 SVGIG (reference sequence). CDR3 length: 14 residues. Looking up the rest from reference TRBV30 and TRBJ1-5 gives the full variable domain: SQTIHQWPATLVQPVGSPLSLECTVEGTSNPNLYWYRQAAGRGLQLLFYSVGIGQISSEVPQNLSASRPQDRQFILSSKKLLLSDSGFYLCAWSKAGGNQPQHFGDGTRLSIL.

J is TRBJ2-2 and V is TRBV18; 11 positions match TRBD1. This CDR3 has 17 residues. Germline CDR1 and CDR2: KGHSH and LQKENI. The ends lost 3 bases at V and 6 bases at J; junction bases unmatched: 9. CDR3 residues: CASSPPRDRGTAGELFF. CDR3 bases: TGTGCCAGCTCACCGCCTCGGGACAGGGGGACTGCCGGGGAGCTGTTTTTT.

The CDR3 here is CASSANSSYYEQYV. DNA for the CDR3: TGTGCCAGCAGCGCAAACTCAAGCTACTACGAGCAGTACGTC. The V gene is TRBV7-9, the J gene TRBJ2-7; no reliable D call. The length of the CDR3 is 14 residues. V was clipped by 5 bases and J by 3 bases, with 14 bases between them. Germline loops: CDR1 SEHNR, CDR2 FQNEAQ (reference sequence).

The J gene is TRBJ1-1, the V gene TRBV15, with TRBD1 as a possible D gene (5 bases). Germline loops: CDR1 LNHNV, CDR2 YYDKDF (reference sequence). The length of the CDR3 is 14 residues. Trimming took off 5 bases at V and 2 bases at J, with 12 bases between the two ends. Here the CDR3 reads CATSEGRQNTEAFF. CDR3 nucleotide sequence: TGTGCCACCAGCGAGGGGAGGCAAAACACTGAAGCTTTCTTT.